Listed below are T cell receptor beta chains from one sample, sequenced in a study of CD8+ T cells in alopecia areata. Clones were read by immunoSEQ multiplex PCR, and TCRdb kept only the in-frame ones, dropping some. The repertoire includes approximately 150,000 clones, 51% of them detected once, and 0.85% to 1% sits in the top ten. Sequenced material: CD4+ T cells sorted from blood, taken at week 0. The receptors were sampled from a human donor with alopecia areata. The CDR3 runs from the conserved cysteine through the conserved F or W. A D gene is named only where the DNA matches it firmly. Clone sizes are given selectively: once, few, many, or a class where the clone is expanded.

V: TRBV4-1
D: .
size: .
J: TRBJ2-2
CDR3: CASSQGDRNTGELFF
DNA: TGCGCCAGCAGCCAAGGGGATAGAAACACCGGGGAGCTGTTTTTT

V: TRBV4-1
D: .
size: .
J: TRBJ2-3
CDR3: CASSQDSYRDISTDTQYF
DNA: TGCGCCAGCAGCCAAGATAGCTACCGGGACATATCCACAGATACGCAGTATTTT

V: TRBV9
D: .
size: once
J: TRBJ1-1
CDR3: CASSVIPSNTEAFF
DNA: TGTGCCAGCAGCGTAATTCCGTCGAACACTGAAGCTTTCTTT

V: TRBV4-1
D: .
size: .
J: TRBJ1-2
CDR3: CASSQGVGPGNYGYTF
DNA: TGCGCCAGCAGCCAAGGGGTGGGTCCGGGGAACTATGGCTACACCTTC

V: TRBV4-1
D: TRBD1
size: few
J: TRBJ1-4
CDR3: CASSRPDRVTTNEKLFF
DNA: TGCGCCAGCAGTCGGCCCGACAGGGTGACAACTAATGAAAAACTGTTTTTT

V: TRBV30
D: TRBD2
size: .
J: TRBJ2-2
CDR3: CAWMYGGSTGELFF
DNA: TGTGCCTGGATGTACGGGGGGAGCACCGGGGAGCTGTTTTTT

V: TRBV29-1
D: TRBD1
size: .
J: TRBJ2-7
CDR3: CSVIPSDRGPYEQYF
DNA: TGCAGCGTTATACCCTCGGACAGGGGCCCCTACGAGCAGTACTTC

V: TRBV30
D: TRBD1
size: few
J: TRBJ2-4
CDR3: CAWDDRGYTKNIQYF
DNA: TGTGCCTGGGATGACAGGGGATATACCAAAAACATTCAGTACTTC

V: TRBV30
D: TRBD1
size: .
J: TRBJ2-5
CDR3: CAWSGTGGETQYF
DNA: TGTGCCTGGAGTGGGACAGGGGGAGAGACCCAGTACTTC

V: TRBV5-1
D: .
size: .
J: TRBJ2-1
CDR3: CASSLATLGDEQFF
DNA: TGCGCCAGCAGCTTGGCGACCCTTGGGGATGAGCAGTTCTTC

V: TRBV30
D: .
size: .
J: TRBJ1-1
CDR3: CAWRRGWASEAFF
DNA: TGTGCCTGGAGGCGGGGATGGGCTTCTGAAGCTTTCTTT

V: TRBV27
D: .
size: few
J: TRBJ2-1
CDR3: CASSLGLPDDEQFF
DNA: TGTGCCAGCAGTCTGGGACTCCCCGACGATGAGCAGTTCTTC

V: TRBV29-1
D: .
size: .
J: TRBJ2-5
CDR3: CSALPQRITKETQYF
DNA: TGCAGCGCCTTACCGCAACGGATAACTAAAGAGACCCAGTACTTC

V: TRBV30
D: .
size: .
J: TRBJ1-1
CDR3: CAWSREATEAFF
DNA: TGTGCCTGGAGCCGGGAAGCCACTGAAGCTTTCTTT

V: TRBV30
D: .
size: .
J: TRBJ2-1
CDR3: CAWRGFLSSYNEQFF
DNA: TGTGCCTGGAGGGGGTTCTTGAGCTCCTACAATGAGCAGTTCTTC

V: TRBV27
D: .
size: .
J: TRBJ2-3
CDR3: CASSLFYSTDTQYF
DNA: TGTGCCAGCAGTTTATTCTATAGCACAGATACGCAGTATTTT

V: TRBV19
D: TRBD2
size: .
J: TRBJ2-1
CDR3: CASIRGENNEQFF
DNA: TGTGCCAGCATACGGGGGGAGAACAATGAGCAGTTCTTC

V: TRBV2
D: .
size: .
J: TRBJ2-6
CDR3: CASRGARGANVLTF
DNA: TGTGCCAGCAGGGGCGCGAGGGGGGCCAACGTCCTGACTTTC

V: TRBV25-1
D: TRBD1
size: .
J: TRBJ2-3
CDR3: CASSARQGITDTQYF
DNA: TGTGCCAGCAGTGCCCGACAGGGGATCACAGATACGCAGTATTTT

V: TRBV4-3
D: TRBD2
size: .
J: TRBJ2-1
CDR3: CASSRTVGGRLSYNEQFF
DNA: TGCGCCAGCAGCCGGACCGTTGGCGGGAGGCTCTCCTACAATGAGCAGTTCTTC

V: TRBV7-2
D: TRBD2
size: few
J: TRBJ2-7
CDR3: CASSLGGTSARQYF
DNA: TGTGCCAGCAGCTTAGGCGGGACTAGCGCTCGGCAGTACTTC

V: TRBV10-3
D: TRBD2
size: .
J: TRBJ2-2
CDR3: CAIKGSGRGGEANTGELFF
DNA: TGTGCCATCAAGGGTAGCGGGAGGGGAGGCGAAGCGAACACCGGGGAGCTGTTTTTT

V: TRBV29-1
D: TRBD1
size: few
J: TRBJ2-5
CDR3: CSAVQGAIETQYF
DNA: TGCAGCGCAGTCCAGGGGGCCATTGAGACCCAGTACTTC

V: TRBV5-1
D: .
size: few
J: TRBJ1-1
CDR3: CASAPGAMNTEAFF
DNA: TGCGCCAGCGCCCCCGGAGCCATGAACACTGAAGCTTTCTTT

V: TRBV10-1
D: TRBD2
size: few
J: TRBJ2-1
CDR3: CASSGGGGLAGGGEQFF
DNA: TGCGCCAGCAGTGGGGGGGGTGGTCTAGCGGGAGGAGGTGAGCAGTTCTTC

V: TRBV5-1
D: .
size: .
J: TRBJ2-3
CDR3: CASSLGWNGFTDTQYF
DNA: TGCGCCAGCAGCTTGGGATGGAACGGGTTCACAGATACGCAGTATTTT

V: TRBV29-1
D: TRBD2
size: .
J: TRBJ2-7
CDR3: CSVKPGLAGDEQYF
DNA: TGCAGCGTTAAACCGGGACTAGCGGGAGACGAGCAGTACTTC

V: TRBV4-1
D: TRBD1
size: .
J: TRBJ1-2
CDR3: CASSSPSRDRTCTF
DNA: TGCGCCAGCAGCTCACCTAGCCGGGACAGGACTTGCACCTTC

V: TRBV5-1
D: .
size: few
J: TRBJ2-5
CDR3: CASSLLETQYF
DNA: TGCGCCAGCAGCTTGTTGGAGACCCAGTACTTC